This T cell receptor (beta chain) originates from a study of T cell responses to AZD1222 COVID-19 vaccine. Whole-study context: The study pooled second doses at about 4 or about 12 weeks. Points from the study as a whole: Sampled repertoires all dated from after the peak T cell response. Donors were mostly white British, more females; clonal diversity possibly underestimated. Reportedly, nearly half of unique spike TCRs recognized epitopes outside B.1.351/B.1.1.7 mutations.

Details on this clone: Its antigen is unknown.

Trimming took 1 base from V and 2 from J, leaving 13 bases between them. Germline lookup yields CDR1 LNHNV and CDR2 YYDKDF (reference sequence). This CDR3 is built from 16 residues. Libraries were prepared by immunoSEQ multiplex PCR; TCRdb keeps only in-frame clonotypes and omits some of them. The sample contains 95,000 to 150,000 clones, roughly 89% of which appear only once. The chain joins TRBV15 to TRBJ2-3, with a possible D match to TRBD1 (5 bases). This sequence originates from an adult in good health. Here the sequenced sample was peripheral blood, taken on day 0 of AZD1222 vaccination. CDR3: CATSRADNPLTDTQYF. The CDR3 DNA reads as TGTGCCACCAGCAGAGCGGACAACCCGCTCACAGATACGCAGTATTTT.